The 21 T cell receptor beta chains below all came from one sample that was sequenced in a study of blood T cell repertoires in COVID-19. The repertoire was sequenced with immunoSEQ multiplex PCR; TCRdb's copy has only in-frame clones and lacks some. Among roughly 360,000 clones, around 89% were seen once, and the ten largest hold more than 0.85%. The sample comprised PBMCs or T cells enriched from blood (not recorded which). These receptors all stem from a woman aged 30 to 39 with acute COVID-19.

This clone came up a few times. In nucleotides, the CDR3 is TGCGCCCGACCTAATTTTGAGGTGCGGGGTGGCTACACCTTC. Protein sequence: CARPNFEVRGGYTF. V gene TRBV23-1 combines with J gene TRBJ1-2; no firm D call. TRBV23-1 is treated as an ORF (open reading frame) with a function not yet certain. This CDR3 is built from 14 residues. Trimming cost V 11 bases and J 7 bases, with 23 bases left between them.

V is TRBV24-1 and J is TRBJ1-2; D unresolved. From germline, CDR1 is KGHDR and CDR2 SFDVKD. This CDR3 has 13 amino acids. The V end was cut by 1 base, the J end by 8 bases, with 10 bases between. This CDR3 reads CATSDFSGNGYTF. CDR3 nucleotide sequence: TGTGCCACCAGTGATTTCTCAGGAAACGGCTACACCTTC.

This sequence joins TRBV7-9 and TRBJ1-1; 7 bases are shared with TRBD1. CDR3 length: 15 residues. The trim removed 5 bases at V and 0 bases at J, leaving 6 bases unmatched. CDR1 and CDR2 (germline): SEHNR, FQNEAQ (reference sequence). The CDR3 coding sequence is TGTGCCAGCAGCCCTCGGCAGGGGGTGAACACTGAAGCTTTCTTT. This encodes CASSPRQGVNTEAFF.

The chain has TRBV30 and TRBJ2-5, with D perhaps TRBD2 (5 bases). The length of the CDR3 is 14 residues. The germline gives CDR1 GTSNPN, CDR2 SVGIG (reference sequence). With 3 bases removed from V and 3 bases from J, the gap between germline ends came to 14 bases. CDR3 in amino acids: CAWSGLGDKETQYF. DNA for the CDR3: TGTGCCTGGAGCGGACTTGGGGATAAAGAGACCCAGTACTTC.

The chain has TRBV15 and TRBJ1-1, with 7 positions matching TRBD1. The J segment lost 0 bases and the V segment lost 2 bases, leaving 3 bases of the junction unmatched. The CDR3 is 15 residues long. Germline CDR1 and CDR2: LNHNV and YYDKDF (reference sequence). The CDR3 spells CATSRRDSMNTEAFF. CDR3 in DNA: TGTGCCACCAGCAGAAGGGACAGCATGAACACTGAAGCTTTCTTT.

The chain combines TRBV10-3 with TRBJ1-5, with TRBD1 as a possible D gene (5 bases). The CDR3 is 14 residues long. Trimming shortened V by 3 bases and J by 2 bases, and 8 bases separated the two germline ends. Germline V CDR1 and CDR2: ENHRY, SYGVKD. The chain's CDR3 is CAISEGDGNQPQHF. The CDR3 coding sequence is TGTGCCATCAGTGAAGGGGATGGCAATCAGCCCCAGCATTTT.

The V call is TRBV7-6, the J call TRBJ2-5; 7 bases are shared with TRBD2. J gave up 4 bases and V 1 base, and 6 bases lay outside the gene matches. Germline V lookup: CDR1 SGHVS, CDR2 FNYEAQ. This CDR3 contains 15 residues. CDR3 coding DNA: TGTGCCAGCAGCTTAGTGGGGGGGACTGCAGAGACCCAGTACTTC. It is translated as CASSLVGGTAETQYF. The full variable domain, with the rest looked up from reference TRBV7-6 and TRBJ2-5, is GAGVSQSPRYKVTKRGQDVALRCDPISGHVSLYWYRQALGQGPEFLTYFNYEAQQDKSGLPNDRFSAERPEGSISTLTIQRTEQRDSAMYRCASSLVGGTAETQYFGPGTRLLVL.

The V call is TRBV9, the J call TRBJ2-5; weak D call: TRBD1 (6 bases). The CDR3 sequence is 15 residues long. V lost 4 bases and J lost 1, with 14 bases in between. Germline CDR1 is SGDLS and CDR2 is YYNGEE. The CDR3 spells CASSPGTGSQETQYF. CDR3 DNA sequence: TGTGCCAGCAGCCCGGGAACAGGGTCCCAAGAGACCCAGTACTTC.

The chain couples TRBV19 to TRBJ2-1; 10 nucleotides match TRBD2. From germline, CDR1 is LNHDA and CDR2 SQIVND (reference sequence). This CDR3 is built from 15 residues. J lost 7 bases, V lost 1 base, and 4 bases had no gene match. CDR3 bases: TGTGCCAGTAGTATAGGAGCGGGGGGGAGGAATGAGCAGTTCTTC. Protein sequence: CASSIGAGGRNEQFF.

The genes are TRBV15 and TRBJ1-3; D is unresolved. This CDR3 has 17 amino acids. Germline lookup yields CDR1 LNHNV and CDR2 YYDKDF (reference sequence). The V gene lost 1 base and the J gene lost 4 bases, with 17 bases spanning the gap. CDR3 residues: CATSRAKYSDSGNTIYF. The CDR3 DNA reads TGTGCCACCAGCAGAGCGAAATACTCTGACTCAGGAAACACCATATATTTT.

CDR3 region: CASSRSGGASYNEQFF. In nucleotides, the CDR3 is TGTGCCAGCAGTCGTAGCGGGGGGGCGTCCTACAATGAGCAGTTCTTC. This rearrangement joins TRBV7-6 to TRBJ2-1, with 11 bases fitting TRBD2. The CDR3 consists of 16 residues. Per germline, CDR1 SGHVS and CDR2 FNYEAQ. With V trimmed by 6 bases and J by 1 base, 5 bases remained unmatched.

The chain is built from TRBV7-3 and TRBJ2-1, with 10 nucleotides matching TRBD2. V was clipped by 3 bases and J by 7 bases; unmatched bases: 6. The CDR3 has 15 residues. Germline values: CDR1 SGHTA, CDR2 FQGTGA. The CDR3 sequence: CASSFSGGAFNEQFF. As DNA, the CDR3 is TGTGCCAGCAGCTTCAGCGGGGGGGCCTTTAATGAGCAGTTCTTC.

The chain has TRBV27 and TRBJ1-4; D is unresolved. Trimming left V 2 bases short and J 8 bases short, with 12 bases between. This CDR3 spans 14 amino acids. The germline V gene encodes CDR1 MNHEY and CDR2 SMNVEV (reference sequence). The CDR3 sequence: CASSLQGSGEKLFF. The CDR3 nucleotides read TGTGCCAGCAGTTTACAAGGTTCCGGGGAAAAACTGTTTTTT. The whole variable domain, remainder taken from reference TRBV27 and TRBJ1-4, is EAQVTQNPRYLITVTGKKLTVTCSQNMNHEYMSWYRQDPGLGLRQIYYSMNVEVTDKGDVPEGYKVSRKEKRNFPLILESPSPNQTSLYFCASSLQGSGEKLFFGSGTQLSVL.

This clone was seen only once. The gene calls are TRBV23-1 and TRBJ2-2; D not resolved. TRBV23-1 has ORF status, its function being uncertain. This CDR3 spans 15 amino acids. V was pared by 5 bases and J by 0 bases, with 10 bases between. CDR3 bases: TGCGCCAGCAGTACCGAGGCAGCGAACACCGGGGAGCTGTTTTTT. Translated: CASSTEAANTGELFF.

The gene calls are TRBV5-6 and TRBJ2-3; TRBD1 agrees at 8 bases. J was trimmed by 1 base and V by 3 bases; bases with no gene match: 7. The CDR3 covers 16 residues. Looked up from germline, CDR1 is SGHDT and CDR2 is YYEEEE. The CDR3 loop reads CASSSSRGRGTDTQYF. The DNA of the CDR3 is TGTGCCAGCAGCTCCTCCAGGGGGCGAGGCACAGATACGCAGTATTTT.

This chain links TRBV2 with TRBJ1-4; D might be TRBD1 (6 bases). Germline values: CDR1 SNHLY, CDR2 FYNNEI. The V and J ends lost 6 bases and 7 bases respectively, with 15 bases between them. The CDR3 has 14 amino acids. The CDR3 sequence: CASSGQQLTEKLFF. In nucleotides, the CDR3 is TGTGCCAGCAGCGGACAGCAACTAACTGAAAAACTGTTTTTT.

The genes are TRBV3-1 (or the pseudogene TRBV3-2) and TRBJ2-1; weak D call: TRBD2 (6 bases). V was pared by 3 bases and J by 0 bases, with 21 bases between. The CDR3 loop spans 19 amino acids. CDR1 is LGHDT, CDR2 YNNKEL, per germline (reference sequence). For the CDR3, the DNA is TGTGCCAGCAGCCACCACGGGTCCCTTCAGGAGGGCTCCTACAATGAGCAGTTCTTC. This gives the protein CASSHHGSLQEGSYNEQFF.

The V call is TRBV5-8, the J call TRBJ2-7; unclear D gene. V was clipped by 4 bases and J by 0 bases, with 8 bases between them. The CDR3 runs 13 residues. The germline gives CDR1 SGHTS, CDR2 YDEGEE. As DNA, the CDR3 is TGTGCCAGCAGCCCCCCCCGCTCCTACGAGCAGTACTTC. Amino acids: CASSPPRSYEQYF. Complete variable domain (other parts from reference TRBV5-8 and TRBJ2-7): EAGVTQSPTHLIKTRGQQATLRCSPISGHTSVYWYQQALGLGLQFLLWYDEGEERNRGNFPPRFSGRQFPNYSSELNVNALELEDSALYLCASSPPRSYEQYFGPGTRLTVT.

V gene TRBV2 combines with J gene TRBJ1-1; 9 bases align to TRBD1. Germline CDR1 and CDR2: SNHLY and FYNNEI. J lost 5 bases, V lost 9 bases, and 7 bases had no gene match. CDR3 length: 13 amino acids. The CDR3 coding sequence is TGTGCCAGAGCGTCGGACAGGGGAACTGAAGCTTTCTTT. Translated: CARASDRGTEAFF.

In its sample, this clone was seen a few times. The chain joins TRBV5-6 to TRBJ2-7; TRBD1 matches 8 bases. The germline V gene has CDR1 SGHDT and CDR2 YYEEEE. This CDR3 spans 16 amino acids. V trimming: 2 bases; J trimming: 3 bases; junction bases outside the gene matches: 10. In DNA, the CDR3 is TGTGCCAGCAGCTTCTATACAGGGGGGACGATCTACGAGCAGTACTTC. Residues: CASSFYTGGTIYEQYF.

The chain uses TRBV19 and TRBJ2-1, with 12 nucleotides matching TRBD2. The length of the CDR3 is 19 residues. V was pared by 2 bases and J by 5 bases, with 13 bases of the junction left unmatched. CDR1 and CDR2 (germline): LNHDA, SQIVND (reference sequence). The CDR3 protein is CASSISVLAGGKRNNEQFF. Here the CDR3 DNA reads TGTGCCAGTAGTATATCAGTACTAGCGGGGGGCAAAAGGAACAATGAGCAGTTCTTC. The whole variable domain, filled in from reference TRBV19 and TRBJ2-1, reads DGGITQSPKYLFRKEGQNVTLSCEQNLNHDAMYWYRQDPGQGLRLIYYSQIVNDFQKGDIAEGYSVSREKKESFPLTVTSAQKNPTAFYLCASSISVLAGGKRNNEQFFGPGTRLTVL.